This T cell receptor (beta chain) was observed in a study of control samples from healthy donors and cancer patients. CDR1 is SGDLS, CDR2 YYNGEE, per germline. There are 14 residues in the CDR3. V was shortened by 3 bases and J by 4 bases, with 10 bases between the two germline ends. The assay was immunoSEQ multiplex PCR, and TCRdb's table has in-frame clones only and misses some. Of some 49,000 clones detected, 80% to 90% appear once; the ten largest clones hold roughly 2.8%. Input material: PBMCs. The V call is TRBV9, the J call TRBJ1-4; maybe TRBD1 (6 bases). This TCR was recovered from a woman between 50 and 59 years old with lung cancer. The CDR3, as DNA: TGTGCCAGCAGCGCTGGACAGTTTAATGAAAAACTGTTTTTT. This encodes CASSAGQFNEKLFF.